This T cell receptor beta chain was identified during a study of OX40 agonist ivuxolimab in advanced cancers. Study summary: Ivuxolimab, an agonistic anti-OX40 (CD134) antibody, was given to patients.

The sample holds many counts of this clone. The CDR3 covers 14 residues. Germline V gene data show CDR1 as KGHSH and CDR2 as LQKENI. Unmatched junction bases numbered 7, after V lost 5 bases and J lost 4 bases. Profiling relied on immunoSEQ multiplex PCR, and the TCRdb table lists in-frame clones only, not all of them. The table includes about 78,000 clones, around 91% detected once. The rearrangement uses TRBV18 and TRBJ1-1; TRBD1 agrees at 7 bases. The sample consisted of CD4+ or CD8+ T cells sorted from blood, taken in a trial of the OX40 agonist ivuxolimab. The receptor was isolated from an adult with an advanced solid tumor such as melanoma, head and neck, liver or kidney cancer. CDR3 in amino acids: CASSATGESTEAFF. CDR3 DNA: TGTGCCAGCTCAGCCACAGGGGAGAGCACTGAAGCTTTCTTT.